The clone carrying this T cell receptor beta chain was found a few times. Its antigen is not identified. V shed 5 bases and J shed 5 bases, with 13 bases lying between them. CDR1 and CDR2 (germline): SGHTA, FQGTGA. The length of the CDR3 is 14 residues. The sample originates from a study of OX40 agonist ivuxolimab in advanced cancers. Study conclusions and caveats: In the 0.1-3.0 mg/kg groups, partial responders showed among the lowest expansion.

Clones were read by immunoSEQ multiplex PCR, and TCRdb kept only the in-frame ones, dropping some. This table holds tens of thousands of clones, about 86% found once. This TCR was sampled from an adult with an advanced solid tumor such as melanoma, head and neck, liver or kidney cancer. The chain links TRBV7-3 to TRBJ2-4; D ambiguous. The starting material was CD4+ or CD8+ T cells sorted from blood, obtained in a trial of the OX40 agonist ivuxolimab. CDR3 loop: CASSPTPTQNIQYF. The CDR3, as DNA: TGTGCCAGCAGCCCCACCCCGACCCAAAACATTCAGTACTTC. The entire variable domain, with the rest obtained from reference TRBV7-3 and TRBJ2-4, is as follows: GAGVSQTPSNKVTEKGKYVELRCDPISGHTALYWYRQSLGQGPEFLIYFQGTGAADDSGLPNDRFFAVRPEGSVSTLKIQRTERGDSAVYLCASSPTPTQNIQYFGAGTRLSVL.